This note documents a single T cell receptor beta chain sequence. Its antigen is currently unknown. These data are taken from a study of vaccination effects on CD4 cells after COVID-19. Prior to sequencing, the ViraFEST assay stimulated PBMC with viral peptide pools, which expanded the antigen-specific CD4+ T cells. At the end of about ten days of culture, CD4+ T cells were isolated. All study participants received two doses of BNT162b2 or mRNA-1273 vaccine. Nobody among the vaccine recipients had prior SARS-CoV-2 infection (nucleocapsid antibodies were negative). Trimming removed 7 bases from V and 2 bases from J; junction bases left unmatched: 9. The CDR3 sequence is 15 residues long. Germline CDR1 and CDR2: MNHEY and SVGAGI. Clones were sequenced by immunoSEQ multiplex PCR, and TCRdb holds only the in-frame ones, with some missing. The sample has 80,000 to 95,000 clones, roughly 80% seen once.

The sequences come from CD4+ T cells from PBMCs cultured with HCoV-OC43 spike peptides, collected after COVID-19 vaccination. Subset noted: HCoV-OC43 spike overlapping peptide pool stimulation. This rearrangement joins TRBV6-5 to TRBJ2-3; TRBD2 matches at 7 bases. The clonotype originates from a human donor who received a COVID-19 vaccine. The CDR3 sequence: CASNLPGLNTDTQYF. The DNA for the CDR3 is TGTGCCAGCAATCTACCGGGACTAAACACAGATACGCAGTATTTT.